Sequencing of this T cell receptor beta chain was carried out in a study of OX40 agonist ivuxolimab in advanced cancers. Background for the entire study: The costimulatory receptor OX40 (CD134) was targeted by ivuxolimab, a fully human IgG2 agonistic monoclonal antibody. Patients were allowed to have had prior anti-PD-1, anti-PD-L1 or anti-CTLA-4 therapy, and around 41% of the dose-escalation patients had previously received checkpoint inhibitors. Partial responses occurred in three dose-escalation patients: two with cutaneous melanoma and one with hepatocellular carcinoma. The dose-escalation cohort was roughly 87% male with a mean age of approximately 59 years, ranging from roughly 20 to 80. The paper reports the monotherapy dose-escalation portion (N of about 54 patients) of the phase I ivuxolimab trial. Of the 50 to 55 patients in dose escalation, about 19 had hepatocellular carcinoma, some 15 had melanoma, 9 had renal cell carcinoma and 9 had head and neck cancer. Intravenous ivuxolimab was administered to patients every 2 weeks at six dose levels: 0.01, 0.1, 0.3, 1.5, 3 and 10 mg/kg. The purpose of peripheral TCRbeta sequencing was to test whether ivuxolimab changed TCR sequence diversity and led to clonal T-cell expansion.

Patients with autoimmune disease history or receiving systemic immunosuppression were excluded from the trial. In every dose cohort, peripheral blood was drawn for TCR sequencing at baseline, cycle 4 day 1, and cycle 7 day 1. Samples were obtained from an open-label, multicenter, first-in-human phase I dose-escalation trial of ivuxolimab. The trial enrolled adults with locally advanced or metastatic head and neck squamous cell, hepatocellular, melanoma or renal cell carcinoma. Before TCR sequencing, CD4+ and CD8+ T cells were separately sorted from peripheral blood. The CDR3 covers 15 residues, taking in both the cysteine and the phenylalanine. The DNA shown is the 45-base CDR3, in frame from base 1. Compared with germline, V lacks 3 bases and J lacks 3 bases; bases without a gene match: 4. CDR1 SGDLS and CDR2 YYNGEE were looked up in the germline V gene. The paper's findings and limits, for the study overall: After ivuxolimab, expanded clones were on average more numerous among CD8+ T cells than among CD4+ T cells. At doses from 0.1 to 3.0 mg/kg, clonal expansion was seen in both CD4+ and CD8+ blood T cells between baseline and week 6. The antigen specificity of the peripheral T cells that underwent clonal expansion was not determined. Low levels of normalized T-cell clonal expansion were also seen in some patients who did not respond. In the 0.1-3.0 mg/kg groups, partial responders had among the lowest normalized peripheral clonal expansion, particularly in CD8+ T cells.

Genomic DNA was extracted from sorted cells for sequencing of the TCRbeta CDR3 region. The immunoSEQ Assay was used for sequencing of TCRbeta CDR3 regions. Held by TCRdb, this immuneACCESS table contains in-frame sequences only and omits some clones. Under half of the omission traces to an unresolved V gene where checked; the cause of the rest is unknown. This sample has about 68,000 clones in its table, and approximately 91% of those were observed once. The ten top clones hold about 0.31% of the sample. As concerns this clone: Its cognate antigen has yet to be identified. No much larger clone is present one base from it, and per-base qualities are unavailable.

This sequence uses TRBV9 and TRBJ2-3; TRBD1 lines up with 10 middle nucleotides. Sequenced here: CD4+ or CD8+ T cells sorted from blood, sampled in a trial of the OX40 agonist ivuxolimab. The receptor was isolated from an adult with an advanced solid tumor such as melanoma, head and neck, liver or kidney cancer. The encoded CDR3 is CASSARTGGTDTQYF. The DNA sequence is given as TGTGCCAGCAGCGCTCGGACAGGGGGAACAGATACGCAGTATTTT.